These T cell receptor beta chains were read from a single sample in a study of blood T cell repertoires in COVID-19. The protocol was immunoSEQ multiplex PCR, while the TCRdb copy is restricted to in-frame clones and leaves out a portion. Counted here are fewer than 300,000 clones, 85% to 90% occurring once; the ten biggest clones make up roughly 6%. The sequenced material came from peripheral blood. The receptors shown here come from a woman in her forties or fifties with COVID-19, enrolled during active disease. CDR3s include the opening cysteine and the closing phenylalanine or tryptophan. The D gene is left open where the match is weak. Clone size is not always given. Where it is, it says once, few, many or a class for expanded clones.

abundance,v_gene,d_gene,j_gene,CDR3aa,CDR3nt
once,TRBV24-1,.,TRBJ2-1,CATSGLTPGAYRNEQFF,TGTGCCACCAGTGGTCTGACTCCAGGGGCCTACCGCAATGAGCAGTTCTTC
.,TRBV7-6,.,TRBJ2-7,CASSATGTSYEQYF,TGTGCCAGCAGCGCGACAGGGACTTCCTACGAGCAGTACTTC
.,TRBV27,.,TRBJ1-6,CASSPMSTLHF,TGTGCCAGCAGTCCCATGAGCACCCTCCACTTT
.,TRBV19,.,TRBJ1-6,CASSYSPYNSPLHF,TGTGCCAGTAGTTACAGCCCTTATAATTCACCCCTCCACTTT
.,TRBV19,.,TRBJ2-7,CASSMAVGGQLIYEQYF,TGTGCCAGTAGTATGGCGGTAGGAGGGCAACTCATCTACGAGCAGTACTTC
.,TRBV7-3,.,TRBJ1-1,CASSPNRPGPNTEAFF,TGTGCCAGCAGCCCCAACAGGCCCGGACCGAACACTGAAGCTTTCTTT
.,TRBV7-9,TRBD2,TRBJ2-2,CASSSGTSDPTGELFF,TGTGCCAGCAGCTCGGGGACTAGCGACCCAACCGGGGAGCTGTTTTTT
.,TRBV19,TRBD1,TRBJ1-5,CASTPTGRGSVNQPQHF,TGTGCCAGTACCCCGACAGGCAGGGGGTCTGTCAATCAGCCCCAGCATTTT
.,TRBV4-2,TRBD1,TRBJ1-4,CASSQGGQGYNEKLFF,TGTGCCAGCAGCCAGGGAGGACAGGGATATAATGAAAAACTGTTTTTT
.,TRBV7-9,TRBD1,TRBJ2-2,CASSLAFPGQGFAGELFF,TGTGCCAGCAGCTTAGCGTTCCCGGGACAGGGGTTTGCCGGGGAGCTGTTTTTT
.,TRBV5-4,.,TRBJ1-1,CASSSHRAWDTEAFF,TGTGCCAGCAGCTCACACAGGGCCTGGGACACTGAAGCTTTCTTT
.,TRBV4-1,.,TRBJ1-1,CASSQEQGALPNTEAFF,TGCGCCAGCAGCCAAGAACAGGGTGCACTTCCGAACACTGAAGCTTTCTTT
.,TRBV5-1,.,TRBJ1-4,CASSFDTYNEKLFF,TGCGCCAGCAGCTTTGACACATATAATGAAAAACTGTTTTTT
.,TRBV15,.,TRBJ2-1,CATSRDYANSYNEQFF,TGTGCCACCAGCAGAGATTATGCGAACTCCTACAATGAGCAGTTCTTC
.,TRBV5-1,TRBD1,TRBJ2-7,CASSLAPATGASYEQYF,TGCGCCAGCAGCTTGGCGCCCGCGACAGGGGCGTCCTACGAGCAGTACTTC
.,TRBV6-2/TRBV6-3,TRBD2,TRBJ2-2,CASSYSLTSGNTGELFF,TGTGCCAGCAGTTACTCCCTGACTAGCGGGAACACCGGGGAGCTGTTTTTT